This T cell receptor (beta chain) stems from a study of tumor and adjacent non-tumor tissue in lung cancer. Three rounds of nested PCR, following a modified ARM-PCR protocol, produced the TCRbeta library. Each CDR3 protein gets one entry after TCRdb re-called the multiplex PCR reads with MiXCR. The sample comprises approximately 130,000 distinct CDR3 sequences, about 66% of which are singletons, and over 10% rests with the top ten. CDR3 size: 15 residues. V was clipped by 2 bases and J by 4 bases; unmatched bases: 7. Germline values: CDR1 SGHDN, CDR2 FVKESK. This clonotype was counted ten times or more. The template was RNA from unsorted bulk tissue.

This chain joins TRBV14 and TRBJ1-2, with 7 bases identical to TRBD1. The receptor was isolated from a man aged 30 to 45 with non-small cell lung cancer. The sequencing input was lung tumor tissue. The CDR3 is CASSQQDRLPYGYTF. The DNA of the CDR3 is TGTGCCAGCAGCCAACAGGACAGGCTACCCTATGGCTACACCTTC.